These 23 T cell receptor beta chains were all obtained from the same sample, sequenced in a study. MiXCR, run by TCRdb on the 5' RACE reads, gives a single entry per CDR3 protein. The sample has around 43,000 distinct CDR3 sequences; over 15% are singletons. Sequences were obtained from naive CD4+ T cells sorted from a lymph node. As to subset: naive CD4+ T cells, CD4+CD45RA+CD25-. These receptor sequences come from a female donor with breast cancer.

The chain recombines TRBV11-2 with TRBJ2-5; D unresolved. CDR3 length: 12 residues. Germline V gene lookup returns CDR1 SGHAT and CDR2 FQNNGV. V lost 0 bases and J 6 bases, leaving 5 bases between the germline ends. CDR3 region: CASSLDDKTQYF. CDR3 nucleotides: TGTGCCAGCAGCTTAGATGACAAGACCCAGTACTTC.

The chain links TRBV2 to TRBJ2-5; D is undetermined. V was clipped by 7 bases and J by 0 bases, with 6 bases between them. Germline V gives CDR1 SNHLY, CDR2 FYNNEI. This CDR3 is built from 12 residues. The DNA for the CDR3 is TGTGCCAGCAACACGGACCAAGAGACCCAGTACTTC. Protein product: CASNTDQETQYF.

The gene calls are TRBV7-9 and TRBJ1-6; no definite D call. Germline CDR1 reads SEHNR; CDR2 reads FQNEAQ (reference sequence). The CDR3 is 14 residues long. V was cut by 5 bases and J by 10 bases, with 15 bases left in between. The CDR3 DNA is TGTGCCAGCAGCCGCCCATGGGATGGGTCACCCCTCCACTTT. Encoded protein: CASSRPWDGSPLHF.

J is TRBJ2-1 and V is TRBV3-1; 9 nucleotides agree with TRBD2. This CDR3 region has 16 residues. The germline V gene has CDR1 LGHDT and CDR2 YNNKEL (reference sequence). The ends lost 7 bases at V and 3 bases at J; junction bases unmatched: 10. The CDR3 reads CASMRKTSGHYNEQFF. The CDR3 DNA sequence: TGTGCCAGCATGCGTAAGACTAGCGGACACTACAATGAGCAGTTCTTC.

This clonotype came up a few times. The CDR3 reads CASSLGAGNTF. The CDR3, as DNA: TGTGCCAGCAGCTTAGGGGCGGGCAACACCTTC. The chain links TRBV7-2 to TRBJ1-2; D uncertain. Germline V gene sequence: CDR1 SGHTA, CDR2 FQGNSA. V was trimmed by 1 base and J by 12 bases, leaving 9 bases between them. The CDR3 runs 11 residues.

The chain has TRBV5-6 and TRBJ1-6; D unclear. V lost 4 bases to trimming and J lost 6 bases, with 11 bases between them. This CDR3 spans 14 amino acids. Germline assignment: CDR1 SGHDT and CDR2 YYEEEE. CDR3 sequence reads: CASSLLSLNSPLHF. For the CDR3, the DNA is TGTGCCAGCAGCCTTCTGAGCCTTAATTCACCCCTCCACTTT.

This clonotype was recorded at least ten times. The V call is TRBV7-8, the J call TRBJ1-5; 11 bases are a match to TRBD1. The CDR3 loop spans 17 amino acids. The germline CDR1 and CDR2 sequences are SGHVS and FQNEAQ. V lost 5 bases and J lost 2; bases outside the gene matches: 8. For the CDR3, the DNA is TGTGCCAGCAGCCTCCGGGACAGGGGGTTTCGCAATCAGCCCCAGCATTTT. Its protein product is CASSLRDRGFRNQPQHF.

This clonotype rates as medium-sized. J is TRBJ2-1 and V is TRBV5-1, with 14 positions matching TRBD2. The CDR3 runs 15 residues. V was clipped by 4 bases and J by 8 bases; unmatched bases: 5. The germline gives CDR1 SGHRS, CDR2 YFSETQ. CDR3 in amino acids: CASSQGLAGVDEQFF. Here the CDR3 DNA reads TGCGCCAGCAGCCAGGGACTAGCGGGAGTCGATGAGCAGTTCTTC.

This clonotype was observed a handful of times. V usage is TRBV5-1 and J usage is TRBJ2-3; possibly TRBD1 or TRBD2 for D (5 bases each). With 4 bases removed from V and 3 bases from J, the gap between germline ends came to 12 bases. The CDR3 sequence is 14 residues long. Germline V gene data show CDR1 as SGHRS and CDR2 as YFSETQ. The CDR3 nucleotides are TGCGCCAGCAGCCGGGACCACGAAACAGATACGCAGTATTTT. Amino acid sequence: CASSRDHETDTQYF.

V usage is TRBV5-1 and J usage is TRBJ2-7, with 9 bases fitting TRBD2. CDR1 is SGHRS, CDR2 YFSETQ, per germline. The trim removed 1 base at V and 4 bases at J, leaving 3 bases unmatched. This CDR3 has 14 amino acids. CDR3 amino acids: CASSLWTSVYEQYF. Written as DNA, the CDR3 is TGCGCCAGCAGCTTGTGGACTAGCGTTTACGAGCAGTACTTC.

Ten or more counts support this clonotype. The genes are TRBV4-1 and TRBJ2-4, with TRBD1 as a possible D gene (5 bases). Germline assignment: CDR1 MGHRA and CDR2 YSYEKL. The CDR3 contains 14 residues. The V gene lost 3 bases and the J gene lost 5 bases, with 11 bases spanning the gap. Here the CDR3 reads CASSHQGIQNIQYF. The CDR3 DNA sequence: TGCGCCAGCAGCCACCAGGGTATCCAAAACATTCAGTACTTC.

There are a few counts of this clonotype. The chain combines TRBV11-2 with TRBJ1-2; tentatively, D is TRBD1 (5 bases). The CDR3 loop spans 15 amino acids. V was clipped by 6 bases and J by 4 bases, with 18 bases between them. Germline V gives CDR1 SGHAT, CDR2 FQNNGV. CDR3 loop: CASRPLGGEGYGYTF. In DNA form, the CDR3 reads TGTGCCAGCAGACCTCTCGGGGGAGAAGGCTATGGCTACACCTTC.

Concerning this clonotype itself: A much larger clone is a single base away; this may be a read error. The rearrangement uses TRBV7-9 and TRBJ1-2; no firm D call. Between the trimmed V and J ends, which lost 5 bases and 11 bases, there was a span of 12 bases. There are 11 residues in the CDR3. Germline V CDR1 and CDR2: SEHNR, FQNEAQ (reference sequence). The CDR3 reads CASSPIREYTF. As DNA, the CDR3 is TGTGCCAGCAGCCCCATCCGAGAGTACACCTTC.

There are a few counts of this clonotype. V usage is TRBV20-1 and J usage is TRBJ1-1; no reliable D call. This CDR3 comprises 15 residues. V lost 0 bases, J lost 0 bases, and 11 bases lay in between. Germline-derived CDR1 and CDR2 are DFQATT and SNEGSKA (reference sequence). This chain's CDR3 is CSARDLRGMNTEAFF. The CDR3 DNA reads TGCAGTGCTAGAGATCTACGCGGAATGAACACTGAAGCTTTCTTT.

This rearrangement joins TRBV28 to TRBJ1-1; a possible D gene is TRBD1 (6 bases). Looked up from germline, CDR1 is MDHEN and CDR2 is SYDVKM. Deletions cut 4 bases from V and 5 bases from J, with 14 bases between. This CDR3 spans 14 amino acids. CDR3: CASSYAGTGTEAFF. The CDR3 coding sequence is TGTGCCAGCAGTTATGCCGGAACAGGGACTGAAGCTTTCTTT.

The CDR3 sequence is CASSITSLRDTEAFF. As DNA, the CDR3 is TGTGCCAGCAGTATTACGTCCCTCAGGGACACTGAAGCTTTCTTT. The chain carries TRBV2 and TRBJ1-1, with D tentatively TRBD1 (5 bases). Germline V gene data show CDR1 as SNHLY and CDR2 as FYNNEI. The CDR3 consists of 15 residues. V was trimmed by 5 bases and J by 3 bases, leaving 16 bases between them.

To note about this clonotype: The CDR3 does not end in the conserved phenylalanine or tryptophan, so this is likely a read error. The CDR3 nucleotides are TGTGCCATCAGCCGGGAAGTCCTGAACACTGAAGCTTTCTAT. It specifies CAISREVLNTEAFY. The genes are TRBV10-3 and TRBJ1-1; no definite D call. CDR3 size: 14 residues. V was clipped by 6 bases and J by 0 bases, with 11 bases between them. From germline, CDR1 is ENHRY and CDR2 SYGVKD.

This clonotype was observed a few times. The chain employs TRBV10-3 and TRBJ1-2, with D tentatively TRBD1 (6 bases). This CDR3 contains 14 residues. Germline CDR1 is ENHRY and CDR2 is SYGVKD. With 0 bases removed from V and 8 bases from J, the gap between germline ends came to 13 bases. CDR3 nucleotides: TGTGCCATCAGTGAGTCGAGCAGGGGCGCCGGCTACACCTTC. This gives the protein CAISESSRGAGYTF.

The sample holds many counts of this clonotype. The rearrangement joins TRBV6-1 to TRBJ2-3; 11 bases line up with TRBD2. Germline V gene lookup returns CDR1 MNHNS and CDR2 SASEGT. This CDR3 has 17 residues. V was pared by 6 bases and J by 3 bases, with 11 bases of the junction left unmatched. The CDR3 coding sequence is TGTGCCAGCAGACTTCTCCCGACTAGCGGGAAGACAGATACGCAGTATTTT. It translates to CASRLLPTSGKTDTQYF.

The sample holds a few counts of this clonotype. The chain employs TRBV24-1 and TRBJ2-2; unclear D gene. The CDR3 is 16 residues long. Trimming shortened V by 1 base and J by 8 bases, and 16 bases separated the two germline ends. CDR1 KGHDR and CDR2 SFDVKD come from the germline V gene. Written as DNA, the CDR3 is TGTGCCACCAGTGATTTTGCTTCCGCCCGGAGAGGGGAGCTGTTTTTT. It encodes CATSDFASARRGELFF.

This clonotype showed up just once. At one end the junction does not follow the germline gene, possibly because of a read error. The chain links TRBV5-1 to TRBJ1-5; TRBD1 matches 9 bases. There are 15 residues in the CDR3. Per the germline V gene, CDR1 is SGHRS and CDR2 is YFSETQ. CDR3 bases: TGCGCCGGCAGCTCCGGGACAGGGAACAATCAGCCCCAGCATTTT. This sequence encodes CAGSSGTGNNQPQHF. The full variable domain, rest sourced from reference TRBV5-1 and TRBJ1-5, is KAGVTQTPRYLIKTRGQQVTLSCSPISGHRSVSWYQQTPGQGLQFLFEYFSETQRNKGNFPGRFSGRQFSNSRSEMNVSTLELGDSALYLCAGSSGTGNNQPQHFGDGTRLSIL.

This clonotype was counted between two and nine times. J is TRBJ2-4 and V is TRBV20-1; no reliable D call. Trimming removed 6 bases from V and 0 bases from J, with 21 bases in between. This CDR3 contains 17 residues. Germline CDR1 and CDR2: DFQATT and SNEGSKA (reference sequence). This CDR3 is CSATHLGFSLAKNIQYF. CDR3 in DNA: TGCAGTGCCACACACCTCGGTTTCTCTCTAGCCAAAAACATTCAGTACTTC.

Details on this clonotype: A single base separates this from a much larger clone, so it may be a read error. The V call is TRBV29-1, the J call TRBJ1-2; TRBD1 aligns across 8 bases. The CDR3 has 14 residues. Germline values: CDR1 SQVTM, CDR2 ANQGSEA. In DNA, the CDR3 is TGCAGCGTTGCCGAAGGATACAGGGGGTATGGCTACGCCTTC. This encodes CSVAEGYRGYGYAF.